This T cell receptor (beta chain) was profiled in a study of CD8+CD57+ T cells in acquired aplastic anemia (dated by TCRdb to the late 2010s). Broadly, across the study: On average, sorted CD4+ and CD8+ cells yielded 3.2 ug of extracted DNA, with a range of roughly 0.17 to 30 ug. For healthy donor samples, the average read count was around 10 million for CD4+ cells and approximately 11 million for CD8+ cells. Results the study describes overall, beyond this receptor: Patients and healthy controls showed no significant difference in CD8+ Simpson's diversity (P=0.060). Fewer than 30 CD8+ CDR3 sequences were found in both patients and controls but appeared to be highly expressed in patients and within the immunodominant clones of the patients.

In the study, sorted CD4+ and CD8+ blood T cells from patients with severe aplastic anemia and from healthy subjects underwent deep sequencing of TCR repertoires. Ficoll-Paque density gradient centrifugation was used to isolate peripheral blood mononuclear cells. Before DNA was extracted, CD4+ and CD8+ T cells were sorted using either FACS or magnetic beads. Genomic DNA served as template for TCR beta VDJ combination and CDR3 sequence profiling. An Illumina HiSeq 2000 was used for TCR repertoire sequencing. The study's own analysis went as follows. TRBV/TRBJ rearrangement plots, CDR3 size and DJ length profiles, and Simpson's diversity index were used to evaluate the repertoires. The most abundant DNA sequence in the deep sequencing data was taken as the immunodominant clone. CDR3 amino acid sequences were checked for sharing across subjects and were also compared against the VDJdb database and published repertoires. TCRdb ran its own pipeline on the public reads, namely fastp trimming at Q25 and MiXCR clone calling, and kept in-frame beta chains. Rows matching on CDR3 protein sequence are summarized as one entry with the most common DNA and genes. It is TCRdb's table, rather than the study itself, that gives the V and J calls and clone size. Recorded for this sample are about 130,000 distinct CDR3 sequences; 48% of them occurred a single time. The top ten hold 2.5% to 3% of the sample.

The table lists this clonotype with many counts. Its binding antigen is unknown. Nothing much larger sits one base from this clone, and base qualities are not available. The sequencing sample was made of sorted CD4+, CD8+, or CD8+CD57+ T cells (not recorded which) from PBMCs. The sequence was collected from a human donor in good health, serving as a control.

Here is the DNA: TGTGCCAGCAGTCCCCAGTGGGGAGGCTACACCTTC. Its coded protein is CASSPQWGGYTF. The chain is encoded by TRBV6-2 or TRBV6-3 joined to TRBJ1-2; the D gene assignment is ambiguous. The germline V gene supplies CDR1 MNHEY and CDR2 SVGEGT. Trimming takes 5 bases from V and 8 bases from J, and the germline ends sit 12 bases apart. The CDR3 numbers 12 residues from cysteine through phenylalanine. Of all the DNA, just the CDR3 is kept, 36 bases in frame from base 1.